This is a list of T cell receptor beta chains from one sample in a study of cytomegalovirus exposure and HLA in healthy donors. The method was immunoSEQ multiplex PCR; TCRdb's version includes in-frame clones alone and lacks a portion of them. In the table there are some 150,000 clones, 86% of which are singletons. Sequenced material: PBMCs. These receptors came from a human donor in good health. CDR3s include the opening cysteine and the closing phenylalanine or tryptophan. A D gene is named only where the DNA matches it firmly. Clone size is shown for a subset of rows, as once, few, many or a class of expanded clone.

clone_size	v_call	d_call	j_call	cdr3_aa	cdr3_nt
-	TRBV28	-	TRBJ1-4	CASTRERGMFF	TGTGCCAGCACCCGAGAACGAGGGATGTTTTTT
-	TRBV2	TRBD1	TRBJ1-1	CASRLQQGLNTEAFF	TGTGCCAGCAGACTACAACAGGGGTTGAACACTGAAGCTTTCTTT
-	TRBV28	TRBD2	TRBJ2-1	CASSPERTSGIQFF	TGTGCCAGCAGTCCCGAGAGGACTAGCGGGATTCAGTTCTTC
-	TRBV7-9	TRBD2	TRBJ2-1	CASSSRLAGGLYEQFF	TGTGCCAGCAGCTCCCGACTAGCGGGTGGTCTTTATGAGCAGTTCTTC
-	TRBV2	TRBD1	TRBJ2-7	CASSEAGQVPYEQYF	TGTGCCAGCAGTGAAGCAGGACAGGTACCCTACGAGCAGTACTTC
-	TRBV4-2	TRBD1	TRBJ2-2	CASSPVGQTNTGELFF	TGTGCCAGCAGCCCGGTGGGACAGACGAACACCGGGGAGCTGTTTTTT
-	TRBV20-1	-	TRBJ2-3	CSASSEAQYF	TGCAGTGCTAGTAGTGAAGCGCAGTATTTT
-	TRBV28	-	TRBJ2-3	CASRGGGSTDTQYF	TGTGCCAGCAGGGGGGGAGGAAGCACAGATACGCAGTATTTT
-	TRBV5-1	-	TRBJ1-4	CASSLAVGVGEKLFF	TGCGCCAGCAGCTTGGCGGTAGGGGTGGGTGAAAAACTGTTTTTT
-	TRBV7-6	TRBD1	TRBJ1-5	CASSPAQGQPQHF	TGTGCCAGCAGCCCGGCACAGGGGCAGCCCCAGCATTTT
-	TRBV2	TRBD1	TRBJ2-7	CASRPRQGVSYEQYF	TGTGCCAGCAGGCCCCGACAGGGCGTCTCCTACGAGCAGTACTTC
-	TRBV7-6	-	TRBJ2-7	CASSLGGGQYYEQYF	TGTGCCAGCAGCTTAGGGGGGGGACAATACTACGAGCAGTACTTC
-	TRBV7-6	-	TRBJ2-5	CASRLPGTGEETQYF	TGTGCCAGCAGGCTCCCGGGGACGGGGGAGGAGACCCAGTACTTC
-	TRBV18	TRBD1	TRBJ1-4	CASSPGGTGAGEKLFF	TGTGCCAGCTCCCCCGGCGGGACAGGGGCAGGAGAAAAACTGTTTTTT
once	TRBV7-9	-	TRBJ2-7	CASSLVAGYEQYF	TGTGCCAGCAGCTTAGTGGCAGGGTACGAGCAGTACTTC
-	TRBV2	-	TRBJ1-2	CASRVVGYTF	TGTGCCAGCCGGGTAGTCGGCTACACCTTC
-	TRBV7-2	-	TRBJ2-7	CASSLRFAGYEQYF	TGTGCCAGCAGCTTACGTTTCGCGGGATACGAGCAGTACTTC
once	TRBV6-6	-	TRBJ2-7	CASSAGPPISEQYF	TGTGCCAGCAGTGCGGGACCGCCAATCTCCGAGCAGTACTTC
few	TRBV5-4	TRBD1	TRBJ1-4	CASSAGGRGQTNEKLFF	TGTGCCAGCAGCGCAGGGGGCAGGGGGCAAACTAATGAAAAACTGTTTTTT
-	TRBV19	TRBD1	TRBJ2-7	CASSPPGTGSYEQYF	TGTGCCAGTAGTCCCCCCGGGACAGGTTCCTACGAGCAGTACTTC
-	TRBV27	-	TRBJ2-3	CASSPTRSSLTQYF	TGTGCCAGCAGTCCGACTAGATCCTCCCTAACGCAGTATTTT
many	TRBV7-9	-	TRBJ2-2	CASSSTVHTGELFF	TGTGCCAGCAGCAGCACTGTCCACACCGGGGAGCTGTTTTTT
-	TRBV5-1	TRBD1	TRBJ1-2	CASSRLTNQGDYGYTF	TGCGCCAGCAGCCGACTGACTAACCAGGGGGACTATGGCTACACCTTC
-	TRBV27	-	TRBJ1-6	CASSLEVLGSPLHF	TGTGCCAGCAGTTTAGAGGTGTTGGGTTCACCCCTCCACTTT
-	TRBV7-2	-	TRBJ1-4	CASSWTATNEKLFF	TGTGCCAGCAGTTGGACAGCAACTAATGAAAAACTGTTTTTT
-	TRBV5-1	TRBD2	TRBJ2-5	CASSLSAGGRGETQYF	TGCGCCAGCAGCTTATCGGCGGGGGGCAGGGGAGAGACCCAGTACTTC
-	TRBV7-2	TRBD1	TRBJ1-5	CASSWQGAGGNQPQHF	TGTGCCAGCAGCTGGCAGGGGGCCGGGGGCAATCAGCCCCAGCATTTT
-	TRBV4-1	TRBD1	TRBJ1-5	CASSQVFRDRALVGNQPQHF	TGCGCCAGCAGCCAAGTTTTCCGGGACAGGGCGTTAGTGGGCAATCAGCCCCAGCATTTT
-	TRBV7-9	TRBD1	TRBJ2-7	CASSPRTGGIYEQYF	TGTGCCAGCAGCCCACGGACAGGGGGCATATACGAGCAGTACTTC
-	TRBV10-3	-	TRBJ2-3	CAISESRGGGTQYF	TGTGCCATCAGTGAGTCGCGAGGGGGGGGCACGCAGTATTTT
-	TRBV9	-	TRBJ2-2	CASSGEVSGELFF	TGTGCCAGCAGCGGAGAAGTTTCCGGGGAGCTGTTTTTT
-	TRBV6-1	TRBD1	TRBJ1-5	CASTGTGYQPQHF	TGTGCCAGCACCGGGACAGGGTATCAGCCCCAGCATTTT
-	TRBV30	TRBD2	TRBJ2-1	CAWSVGVTSGSSYNEQFF	TGTGCCTGGAGTGTAGGGGTGACTAGCGGGAGCTCCTACAATGAGCAGTTCTTC
-	TRBV11-1	TRBD2	TRBJ2-1	CASSDGASGRWWSEQFF	TGTGCCAGCAGTGATGGGGCTAGCGGGAGGTGGTGGAGTGAGCAGTTCTTC
few	TRBV11-2	TRBD1	TRBJ2-7	CASLNRGDHEQYF	TGTGCCAGCTTAAACAGGGGTGACCACGAGCAGTACTTC
-	TRBV27	TRBD1	TRBJ1-2	CASRTGGYGYTF	TGTGCCAGCCGGACAGGGGGCTATGGCTACACCTTC
-	TRBV5-6	-	TRBJ1-1	CASTQGLEAFF	TGTGCCAGCACCCAGGGGTTAGAAGCTTTCTTT
-	TRBV9	TRBD1	TRBJ1-3	CASSGPGQGYSGNTIYF	TGTGCCAGCAGCGGACCGGGACAGGGGTACTCTGGAAACACCATATATTTT
-	TRBV2	TRBD1	TRBJ1-1	CASREWTGGLDTEAFF	TGTGCCAGCAGGGAATGGACAGGGGGCCTGGACACTGAAGCTTTCTTT
-	TRBV5-4	-	TRBJ2-7	CASSLVLGQGGEQYF	TGTGCCAGCAGCTTGGTTCTTGGTCAGGGAGGCGAGCAGTACTTC
-	TRBV2	-	TRBJ2-5	CASSDHQTQYF	TGTGCCAGCAGTGACCATCAGACCCAGTACTTC
many	TRBV5-6	-	TRBJ1-2	CASSFGNWNSGYTF	TGTGCCAGCAGCTTCGGAAACTGGAACAGCGGCTACACCTTC
-	TRBV5-4	TRBD1	TRBJ1-1	CASSQGQQNTEAFF	TGTGCCAGCAGCCAGGGACAGCAGAACACTGAAGCTTTCTTT
-	TRBV5-1	TRBD1	TRBJ2-2	CASSLGTGTGELFF	TGCGCCAGCAGCTTGGGGACAGGGACCGGGGAGCTGTTTTTT
-	TRBV6-6	-	TRBJ2-7	CASSYSREQYF	TGTGCCAGCAGTTACTCGAGGGAGCAGTACTTC
-	TRBV10-1	TRBD1	TRBJ1-1	CASSADRVKTEAFF	TGCGCCAGCAGTGCTGACAGGGTGAAGACTGAAGCTTTCTTT
-	TRBV7-9	TRBD2	TRBJ2-7	CASSLGGAGYEQYF	TGTGCCAGCAGCTTGGGAGGGGCGGGCTACGAGCAGTACTTC
-	TRBV19	-	TRBJ1-1	CASSRALNTEAFF	TGTGCCAGTAGTAGGGCTCTGAACACTGAAGCTTTCTTT